The 8 T cell receptor beta chains below all came from one sample that was sequenced in a study of yellow fever vaccine responses in identical twins. TCRdb re-called the RT-PCR reads through MiXCR, storing one row per CDR3 protein. The data hold 2,000 to 2,500 distinct CDR3 sequences, with almost 85% observed a single time. This specimen was T cells from blood (PBMCs), unsorted or a sorted subset (not recorded which), taken before or after yellow fever vaccination (not recorded which). The receptor source for this set is a female donor who received the yellow fever vaccine.

This rearrangement joins TRBV24-1 to TRBJ2-3, with D uncertain. V lost 9 bases, J lost 6 bases, and 9 bases lay in between. The germline V gene encodes CDR1 KGHDR and CDR2 SFDVKD. This CDR3 is 11 amino acids long. The CDR3 protein is CATAQSDTQYF. In nucleotides, the CDR3 is TGTGCCACCGCGCAATCGGATACGCAGTATTTT.

The rearrangement links TRBV15 to TRBJ1-2; D not certain. Per the germline V gene, CDR1 is LNHNV and CDR2 is YYDKDF (reference sequence). This CDR3 spans 13 amino acids. The V gene lost 4 bases and the J gene lost 2 bases, with 8 bases spanning the gap. Written as DNA, the CDR3 is TGTGCCACCAGCAATAAGAGAAACTATGGCTACACCTTC. It yields the protein CATSNKRNYGYTF.

The chain employs TRBV20-1 and TRBJ2-7, with 10 bases aligning to TRBD2. The V gene end was trimmed by 3 bases and the J gene end by 4 bases; junction bases not matched to a gene: 6. The CDR3 runs 14 residues. Germline CDR1 is DFQATT and CDR2 is SNEGSKA (reference sequence). The CDR3 nucleotides are TGCAGTGCTAGTGTAGCGGGAGGTAGTTACGAGCAGTACTTC. This gives the protein CSASVAGGSYEQYF.

This clonotype was seen a single time. V gene TRBV6-5 combines with J gene TRBJ2-7; D unresolved. The CDR3 loop spans 15 amino acids. The V gene's germline CDR1 is MNHEY and CDR2 SVGAGI. V lost 0 bases and J 0 bases, leaving 9 bases between the germline ends. CDR3 bases: TGTGCCAGCAGTTACTCGCCCGGCAGCTCCTACGAGCAGTACTTC. Amino acid sequence: CASSYSPGSSYEQYF.

The rearrangement uses TRBV5-1 and TRBJ2-3; D is possibly TRBD1 (5 bases). The CDR3 extends over 13 amino acids. V shed 3 bases and J shed 5 bases, with 10 bases lying between them. Germline lookup yields CDR1 SGHRS and CDR2 YFSETQ. The CDR3 DNA reads as TGCGCCAGCAGCTCCTCAGGGCGAGATACGCAGTATTTT. Protein product: CASSSSGRDTQYF.

The chain is built from TRBV7-9 and TRBJ1-1; D ambiguous. Trimming shortened V by 4 bases and J by 4 bases, and 10 bases separated the two germline ends. This CDR3 region has 13 residues. Germline V gives CDR1 SEHNR, CDR2 FQNEAQ (reference sequence). The CDR3 region has the DNA TGTGCCAGCAGCTACACCGGCGGCACTGAAGCTTTCTTT. Its translation: CASSYTGGTEAFF.

V and J are TRBV7-2 and TRBJ2-5, with 12 nucleotides matching TRBD2. The CDR3 loop spans 14 amino acids. V dropped 9 bases and J dropped 1; count of bases not matched to a gene: 3. The V gene's germline CDR1 is SGHTA and CDR2 FQGNSA. The CDR3 region is CASETSGGQETQYF. CDR3 nucleotide sequence: TGTGCCAGTGAGACTAGCGGGGGCCAAGAGACCCAGTACTTC.

The J gene is TRBJ2-1, the V gene TRBV15, with D possibly matching TRBD2 (6 bases). CDR3 length: 15 residues. Germline V gene sequence: CDR1 LNHNV, CDR2 YYDKDF (reference sequence). V shed 6 bases and J shed 1 base, with 13 bases lying between them. CDR3 coding DNA: TGTGCCACCAGTAGGGAACGGGGGTCCTACAATGAGCAGTTCTTC. Translation: CATSRERGSYNEQFF.